The clone carrying this T cell receptor beta chain was seen only once. The data were obtained in a study of blood T cell repertoires in COVID-19. For the study at large: From the United States, Italy and Spain came samples of acute and convalescent COVID-19. PBMCs, B-cell-depleted T cells, or T cells were the source of the cDNA or gDNA that made up the material.

Original methodology: For nucleated cells, counts were estimated from reference gene primer amplification. The method was immunoSEQ multiplex PCR; TCRdb's version includes in-frame clones alone and lacks a portion of them. That table is the source of V, J and clone size, and D and trimming were worked out from the DNA. The data contain about 130,000 clones, 90% of them seen just once; the ten biggest clones take up roughly 4.8%. This CDR3 contains 14 residues. Germline loops: CDR1 MDHEN, CDR2 SYDVKM. V was cut by 2 bases and J by 8 bases, with 12 bases left in between. Enrollment of patients from Seattle took place during active infection, with longitudinal follow-up.

The source is a man in his 60s with COVID-19, enrolled during active disease. The rearrangement uses TRBV28 and TRBJ1-4, with D possibly being TRBD1 (5 bases). The sequencing input was peripheral blood. This CDR3 reads CASSLGQRGEKLFF. CDR3 DNA sequence: TGTGCCAGCAGTTTAGGCCAAAGGGGAGAAAAACTGTTTTTT.